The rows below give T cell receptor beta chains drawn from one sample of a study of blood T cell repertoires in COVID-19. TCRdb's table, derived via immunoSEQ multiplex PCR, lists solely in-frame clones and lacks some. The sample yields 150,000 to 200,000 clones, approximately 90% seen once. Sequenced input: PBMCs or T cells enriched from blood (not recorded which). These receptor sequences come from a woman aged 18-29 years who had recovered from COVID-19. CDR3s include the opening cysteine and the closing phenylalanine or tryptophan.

cdr3_aa: CASSLRRGVTTDTQYF; j_call: TRBJ2-3; v_call: TRBV5-6
cdr3_aa: CASSLWDSGNYGYTF; j_call: TRBJ1-2; v_call: TRBV28
cdr3_aa: CACSSGPGRDTEAFF; j_call: TRBJ1-1; v_call: TRBV30
cdr3_aa: CASSFGRAYEQYF; j_call: TRBJ2-7; v_call: TRBV5-4
cdr3_aa: CASSFDGIYNEQFF; j_call: TRBJ2-1; v_call: TRBV7-8
cdr3_aa: CASSLAGHQVNTEAFF; j_call: TRBJ1-1; v_call: TRBV5-1
cdr3_aa: CASSPRGPLPSYEQYF; j_call: TRBJ2-7; v_call: TRBV21-1
cdr3_aa: CASSPGAGGSYTEAFF; j_call: TRBJ1-1; v_call: TRBV28
cdr3_aa: CASSSLAGYTGELFF; j_call: TRBJ2-2; v_call: TRBV6-2/TRBV6-3
cdr3_aa: CAWSPGNNEQFF; j_call: TRBJ2-1; v_call: TRBV30
cdr3_aa: CASSQTPGGEGRNEQFF; j_call: TRBJ2-1; v_call: TRBV4-3
cdr3_aa: CASREGQGRSGANVLTF; j_call: TRBJ2-6; v_call: TRBV2
cdr3_aa: CASSDSSGGYTF; j_call: TRBJ1-2; v_call: TRBV6-4
cdr3_aa: CASSGQVEQFF; j_call: TRBJ2-1; v_call: TRBV5-1
cdr3_aa: CASSLERDRVGKNIQYF; j_call: TRBJ2-4; v_call: TRBV28
cdr3_aa: CASSGQINQPQHF; j_call: TRBJ1-5; v_call: TRBV2
cdr3_aa: CASSSYNEQFF; j_call: TRBJ2-1; v_call: TRBV5-1
cdr3_aa: CASSMSSYNEQFF; j_call: TRBJ2-1; v_call: TRBV19
cdr3_aa: CASYGIRQTRADGYTF; j_call: TRBJ1-2; v_call: TRBV19
cdr3_aa: CASSLVGLAGTEQYF; j_call: TRBJ2-7; v_call: TRBV7-9
cdr3_aa: CASSQGGGRTDTQYF; j_call: TRBJ2-3; v_call: TRBV4-3